This TCR beta chain was sequenced in a study of patients and donors after allogeneic stem cell transplantation. TCRdb fed the RT-PCR reads into MiXCR, producing one record per CDR3 protein. Of roughly 250,000 distinct CDR3 sequences in the sample, less than 15% were seen once. The material sequenced was blood, either unsorted or a sorted T cell fraction (not recorded which). This clonotype originated in a human donor who was either an allogeneic HSCT recipient or a stem cell or donor lymphocyte infusion donor (not recorded which). It is not recorded whose cells these are; they may come from a transplant donor.

The CDR3 bases are TGTGCCAGCAGTTATGGACCCTATGGCTACACCTTC. Translating it yields CASSYGPYGYTF. This chain links TRBV6-2 or TRBV6-3 with TRBJ1-2, with unresolved D. CDR3 size: 12 residues. V lost 3 bases and J lost 4, with 6 bases in between. Germline V gene sequence: CDR1 MNHEY, CDR2 SVGEGT.